These T cell receptor beta chains were read from a single sample in a study of regulatory T cells in long-lasting Graves disease. MiXCR, run by TCRdb on the multiplex PCR reads, gives a single entry per CDR3 protein. The data contain 530,000 or so distinct CDR3 sequences, roughly 13% of them singletons. These data were also filed under a second study, of T cells in Graves' hyperthyroidism and ophthalmopathy.

The sample was peripheral blood mononuclear cells (PBMCs), taken at new diagnosis, from a patient treated with antithyroid drugs. The receptors originated from a man aged 25-45 years with Graves disease. Both conserved end residues are part of each CDR3. A D gene is named only where the DNA matches it firmly. Not all rows give a size; the values are once, few, many and, for expanded clones, a class.

TRBJ2-3 - many TRBV7-9 CASSGHISTDTQYF TGTGCCAGCAGCGGACACATCAGCACAGATACGCAGTATTTT
TRBJ2-5 TRBD1 few TRBV7-8 CASSVHRDRGQETQYF TGTGCCAGCAGCGTACACCGGGACAGGGGGCAGGAGACCCAGTACTTC
TRBJ1-2 - - TRBV20-1 CSARTGVINYGYTF TGCAGTGCTAGAACAGGCGTTATTAACTATGGCTACACCTTC
TRBJ1-4 TRBD1 few TRBV5-1 CASSLAGQRNEKLFF TGCGCCAGCAGCTTGGCGGGACAGCGTAATGAAAAACTGTTTTTT
TRBJ2-1 - many TRBV12-3/TRBV12-4 CASSPRLKEQFF TGTGCCAGCAGTCCTCGGTTGAAGGAGCAGTTCTTC
TRBJ1-5 - many TRBV30 CAWVGVGDQPQHF TGTGCCTGGGTTGGGGTGGGCGATCAGCCCCAGCATTTT
TRBJ1-1 TRBD1 many TRBV7-6 CASSFDRASTEAFF TGTGCCAGCAGCTTTGACAGGGCGAGCACTGAAGCTTTCTTT
TRBJ1-1 - many TRBV7-9 CAGKTGNTEAFF TGTGCCGGAAAAACAGGGAACACTGAAGCTTTCTTT
TRBJ2-2 TRBD2 - TRBV10-3 CATALTSANTGELFF TGTGCCACGGCCCTTACTAGCGCCAACACCGGGGAGCTGTTTTTT
TRBJ2-4 TRBD1 - TRBV20-1 CSASEQGIKNIQYF TGCAGTGCTAGTGAACAGGGGATCAAAAACATTCAGTACTTC
TRBJ2-5 - few TRBV2 CASSAWQGQETQYF TGTGCCAGCAGTGCTTGGCAGGGTCAAGAGACCCAGTACTTC
TRBJ1-2 TRBD1 many TRBV5-1 CASSPLGQPNYGYTF TGCGCCAGCAGCCCCCTGGGACAGCCTAACTATGGCTACACCTTC
TRBJ2-7 TRBD2 many TRBV2 CASRPGGRTSGRSSYEQYF TGTGCCAGCAGACCTGGGGGGAGGACTAGCGGGAGGAGCTCCTACGAGCAGTACTTC
TRBJ2-5 TRBD1 many TRBV12-3/TRBV12-4 CASSPPNRGLETQYF TGTGCCAGCAGTCCTCCGAACAGGGGGCTAGAGACCCAGTACTTC
TRBJ2-2 TRBD2 - TRBV30 CAWSIRLAGDGELFF TGTGCCTGGAGTATTAGGCTAGCGGGAGACGGGGAGCTGTTTTTT
TRBJ2-3 - many TRBV11-2 CASSLSGLITDTQYF TGTGCCAGCAGCTTAAGCGGTCTTATCACAGATACGCAGTATTTT
TRBJ2-3 - - TRBV10-1 CASSETRSTDTQYF TGCGCCAGCAGTGAGACAAGAAGCACAGATACGCAGTATTTT
TRBJ1-2 - - TRBV5-1 CASSFRGRDYGYTF TGCGCCAGCAGCTTCCGGGGGCGCGACTATGGCTACACCTTC
TRBJ2-1 - few TRBV10-3 CAISDRSKNEQFF TGTGCCATCAGTGATAGGAGCAAGAATGAGCAGTTCTTC
TRBJ2-7 TRBD2 many TRBV5-4 CASSNGLAEPGEQYF TGTGCCAGCAGCAACGGACTAGCGGAGCCCGGCGAGCAGTACTTC